Sequencing of this TCR beta chain was carried out in a study of blood T cell repertoires in COVID-19. Sequencing was performed with immunoSEQ multiplex PCR; in TCRdb, only in-frame clones are kept and a portion is missing. The data contain some 140,000 clones, 60% to 85% of them singletons. Trimming shortened V by 3 bases and J by 10 bases, and 13 bases separated the two germline ends. The V gene's germline CDR1 is SGHAT and CDR2 FQNNGV. CDR3 length equals 13 residues. The chain links TRBV11-2 to TRBJ2-1; no definite D call. This TCR was recovered from a man older than 75 with acute or convalescent COVID-19. The sequenced sample consisted of peripheral blood. The CDR3 region is CASSLAREKEQFF. DNA of the CDR3: TGTGCCAGCAGCTTGGCTCGTGAAAAAGAGCAGTTCTTC.